This T cell receptor beta chain was captured by sequencing in a study of blood T cell repertoires in COVID-19 (TCRdb year 2020). For the study in its entirety: The collaborator samples originated in the United States, Italy and Spain and spanned the acute and convalescent phases of COVID-19. The material from the prospective study consisted of cDNA or gDNA derived from T cells, B-cell-depleted T cells, or PBMCs. The dataset comprised deeply sampled blood TCRbeta repertoires from subjects exposed to, actively infected with, or recovered from COVID-19. The repertoires were released in a freely available public database meant as a resource for research on the immune response to SARS-CoV-2. Samples were obtained from the ongoing ImmuneRACE study (first 160 participants) and from some 1,300 subjects provided by 6 global collaborators. Nearly every sample came with metadata listing a de-identified subject ID, COVID-19 status, age in years and sex. Where HLA class I and class II types were available, the types were taken from metadata supplied by the sample provider, not from assay-based typing.

Enrolling through a virtual design, the prospective study's participants ranged in age from about 18 to 100 years and lived across roughly 23 United States geographic areas. In the prospective study, participants were assigned to cohorts based on the clinical history participants reported in a screening survey and a study questionnaire. For ImmuneRACE Cohort 3, a participant was defined as recovered based on two consecutive negative NP/OP PCR tests, clearance by a healthcare professional, or resolution of symptoms. Mobile phlebotomists in the prospective study collected whole blood, serum and a nasopharyngeal or oropharyngeal swab from every participant. Prospective study participants could optionally give additional blood draws and questionnaires over an approximately 2-month period. Before DNA extraction, prospective study blood samples were shipped either frozen or at room temperature. TCRbeta CDR3 regions were amplified from genomic DNA using the immunoSEQ Assay, a bias-controlled multiplex PCR. For the original study's pipeline: Nucleated cell counts per sample were estimated from amplification of reference gene primers within the assay. Sequence reads were collapsed and filtered to measure the absolute abundance of every unique TCRbeta CDR3 rearrangement. For each sample, productive Simpson clonality was calculated by taking the square root of Simpson's diversity index across productive rearrangements. TCRdb took over this immuneACCESS table, retaining in-frame rearrangements with V and J assigned. Such tables are incomplete; in checked studies, under half of the missing clones stem from an unresolved V gene, and the remainder is unexplained. V, J and clone size are taken as reported in that table, and D and trimming were inferred from the DNA itself. This sample is represented by 150,000 or so clones; 65% to 85% of them were singletons. Of the sample, roughly 13% is held by the ten largest clones.

With regard to this clone: Its antigen is unknown. The input lacks base qualities; no much larger clone sits a single base away.

The paper's findings and limits, for the study overall: The amount of clinical and demographic metadata varied by source and participant and was provided uncurated.

Input material: PBMCs or T cells enriched from blood (not recorded which). The TCR sequence derives from a woman in her sixties or seventies who had recovered from COVID-19.

CDR3 reads: CASSFGDMNTEAFF. The sequence in DNA is TGTGCCAGCAGCTTCGGGGACATGAACACTGAAGCTTTCTTT. This receptor chain uses TRBV7-9 and TRBJ1-1, with TRBD1 tentatively as D gene (6 bases match). A distance of 8 bases separates the germline ends of V and J, which lose 3 bases and 0 bases respectively. There are 14 amino acids in the CDR3, from cysteine to phenylalanine inclusive. The DNA shown is the 42-base CDR3, in frame from base 1. The germline V gene (reference sequence) provides CDR1 SEHNR and CDR2 FQNEAQ.